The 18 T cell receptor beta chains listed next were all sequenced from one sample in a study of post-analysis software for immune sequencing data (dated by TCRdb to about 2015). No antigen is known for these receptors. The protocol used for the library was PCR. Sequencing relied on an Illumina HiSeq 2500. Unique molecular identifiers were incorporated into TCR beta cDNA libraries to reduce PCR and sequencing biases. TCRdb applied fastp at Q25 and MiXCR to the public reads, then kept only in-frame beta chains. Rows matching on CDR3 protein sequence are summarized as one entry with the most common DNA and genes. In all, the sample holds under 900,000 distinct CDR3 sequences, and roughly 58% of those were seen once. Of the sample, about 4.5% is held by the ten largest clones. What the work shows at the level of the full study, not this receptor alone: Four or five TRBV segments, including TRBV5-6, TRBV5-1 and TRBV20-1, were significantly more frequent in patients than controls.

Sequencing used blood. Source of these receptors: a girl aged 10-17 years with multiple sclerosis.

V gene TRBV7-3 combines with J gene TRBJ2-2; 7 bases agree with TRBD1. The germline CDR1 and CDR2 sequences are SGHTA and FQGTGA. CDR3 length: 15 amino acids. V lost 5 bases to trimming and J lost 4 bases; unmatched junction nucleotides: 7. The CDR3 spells CASSPSRQGTGELFF. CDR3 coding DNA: TGTGCCAGCAGCCCCTCCAGACAGGGCACCGGGGAGCTGTTTTTT.

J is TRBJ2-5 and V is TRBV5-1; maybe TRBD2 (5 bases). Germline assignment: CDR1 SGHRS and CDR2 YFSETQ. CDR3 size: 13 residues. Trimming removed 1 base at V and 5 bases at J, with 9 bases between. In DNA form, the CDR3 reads TGCGCCAGCAGCTTGCCTGGGAGCGAGACCCAGTACTTC. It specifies CASSLPGSETQYF.

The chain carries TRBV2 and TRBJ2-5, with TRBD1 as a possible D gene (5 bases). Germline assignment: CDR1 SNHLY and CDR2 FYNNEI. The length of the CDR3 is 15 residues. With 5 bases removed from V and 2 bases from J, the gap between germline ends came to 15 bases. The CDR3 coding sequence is TGTGCCAGCAGTCCGTTACAGGTTTTACAAGAGACCCAGTACTTC. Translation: CASSPLQVLQETQYF.

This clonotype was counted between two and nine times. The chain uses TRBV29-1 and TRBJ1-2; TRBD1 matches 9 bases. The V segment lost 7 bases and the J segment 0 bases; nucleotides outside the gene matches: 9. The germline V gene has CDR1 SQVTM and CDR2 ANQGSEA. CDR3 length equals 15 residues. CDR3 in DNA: TGCAGCGCCGGGACAGGGATTGAAGCTAACTATGGCTACACCTTC. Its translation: CSAGTGIEANYGYTF. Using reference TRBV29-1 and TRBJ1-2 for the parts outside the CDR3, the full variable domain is SAVISQKPSRDICQRGTSLTIQCQVDSQVTMMFWYRQQPGQSLTLIATANQGSEATYESGFVIDKFPISRPNLTFSTLTVSNMSPEDSSIYLCSAGTGIEANYGYTFGSGTRLTVV.

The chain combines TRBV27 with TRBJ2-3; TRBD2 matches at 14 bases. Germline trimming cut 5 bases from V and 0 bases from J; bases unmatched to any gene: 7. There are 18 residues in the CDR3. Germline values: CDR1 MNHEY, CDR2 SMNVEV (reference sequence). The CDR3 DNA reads TGTGCCAGCAGTAGACTAGCGGGGGGGACATCTAGCACAGATACGCAGTATTTT. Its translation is CASSRLAGGTSSTDTQYF.

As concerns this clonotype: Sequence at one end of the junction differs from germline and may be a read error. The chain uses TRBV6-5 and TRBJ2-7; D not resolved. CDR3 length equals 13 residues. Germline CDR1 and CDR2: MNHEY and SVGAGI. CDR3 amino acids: CTSSYSSAYEQYF. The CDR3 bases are TGTACCAGCAGTTACTCCTCGGCCTATGAGCAGTACTTC.

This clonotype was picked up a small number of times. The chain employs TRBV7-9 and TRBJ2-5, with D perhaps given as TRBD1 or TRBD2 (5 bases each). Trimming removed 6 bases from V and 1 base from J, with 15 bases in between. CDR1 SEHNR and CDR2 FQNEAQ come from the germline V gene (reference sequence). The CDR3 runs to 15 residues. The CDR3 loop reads CASSPHEGIQETQYF. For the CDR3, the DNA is TGTGCCAGCAGTCCCCACGAGGGGATCCAAGAGACCCAGTACTTC.

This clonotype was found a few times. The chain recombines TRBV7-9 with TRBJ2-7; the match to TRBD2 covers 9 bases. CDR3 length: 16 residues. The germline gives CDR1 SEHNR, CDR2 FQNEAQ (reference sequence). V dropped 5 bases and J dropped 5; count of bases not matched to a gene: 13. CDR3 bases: TGTGCCAGCAGCGACTCTCAGGCTAGCGGGACCGACGAGCAGTACTTC. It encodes CASSDSQASGTDEQYF.

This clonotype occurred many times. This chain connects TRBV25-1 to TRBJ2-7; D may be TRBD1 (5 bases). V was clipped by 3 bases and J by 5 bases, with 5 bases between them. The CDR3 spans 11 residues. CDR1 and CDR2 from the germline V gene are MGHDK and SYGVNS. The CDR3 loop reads CASSDRDEQYF. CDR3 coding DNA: TGTGCCAGCAGTGACAGGGACGAGCAGTACTTC.

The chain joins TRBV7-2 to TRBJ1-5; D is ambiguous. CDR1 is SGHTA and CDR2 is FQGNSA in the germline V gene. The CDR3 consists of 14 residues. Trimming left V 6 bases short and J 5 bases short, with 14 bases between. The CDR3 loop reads CASSLTWSDQPQHF. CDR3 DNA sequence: TGTGCCAGCAGTTTAACCTGGTCGGATCAGCCCCAGCATTTT.

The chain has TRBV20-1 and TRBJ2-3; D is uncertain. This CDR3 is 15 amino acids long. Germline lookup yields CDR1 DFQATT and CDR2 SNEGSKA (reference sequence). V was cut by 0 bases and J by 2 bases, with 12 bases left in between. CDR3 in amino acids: CSARDSRGNTDTQYF. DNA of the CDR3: TGCAGTGCTAGAGATAGCCGAGGCAACACAGATACGCAGTATTTT.

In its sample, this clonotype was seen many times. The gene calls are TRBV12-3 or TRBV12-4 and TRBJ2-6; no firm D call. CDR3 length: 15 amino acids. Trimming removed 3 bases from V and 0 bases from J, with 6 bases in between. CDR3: CASSFSSSGANVLTF. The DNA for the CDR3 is TGTGCCAGCAGTTTTTCGAGCTCTGGGGCCAACGTCCTGACTTTC.

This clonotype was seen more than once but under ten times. The CDR3 spells CASSLRGALYGYTF. As DNA, the CDR3 is TGTGCCAGCAGTTTGCGGGGGGCCCTCTATGGCTACACCTTC. V gene TRBV28 combines with J gene TRBJ1-2; D perhaps matches TRBD1 (6 bases). Trimming shortened V by 3 bases and J by 4 bases, and 12 bases separated the two germline ends. This CDR3 has 14 amino acids. Germline-derived CDR1 and CDR2 are MDHEN and SYDVKM.

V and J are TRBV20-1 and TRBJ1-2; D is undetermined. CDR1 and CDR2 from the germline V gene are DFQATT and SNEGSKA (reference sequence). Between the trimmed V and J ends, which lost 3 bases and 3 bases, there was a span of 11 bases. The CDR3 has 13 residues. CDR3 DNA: TGCAGTGCTAGGTCCGCTATATACTATGGCTACACCTTC. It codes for CSARSAIYYGYTF.

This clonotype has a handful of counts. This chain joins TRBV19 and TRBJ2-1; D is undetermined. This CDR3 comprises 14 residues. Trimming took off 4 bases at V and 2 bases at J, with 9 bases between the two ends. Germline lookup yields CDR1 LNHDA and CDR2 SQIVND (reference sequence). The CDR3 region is CASSTVTTYNEQFF. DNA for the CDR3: TGTGCCAGTAGTACTGTGACCACCTACAATGAGCAGTTCTTC.

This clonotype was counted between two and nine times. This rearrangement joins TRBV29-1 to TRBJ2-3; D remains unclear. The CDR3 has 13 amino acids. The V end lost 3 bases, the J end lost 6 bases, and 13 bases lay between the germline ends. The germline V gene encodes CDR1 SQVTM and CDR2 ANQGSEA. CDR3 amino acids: CSVDAGSTDTQYF. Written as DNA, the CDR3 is TGCAGCGTTGACGCAGGATCCACCGATACGCAGTATTTT.

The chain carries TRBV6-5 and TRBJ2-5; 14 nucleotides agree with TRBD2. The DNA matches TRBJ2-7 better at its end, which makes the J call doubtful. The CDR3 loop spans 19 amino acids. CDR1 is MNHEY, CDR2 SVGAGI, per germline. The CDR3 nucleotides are TGTGCCAGCAGTTACTCGGGGACTAGCGGGAGCTTTGGGGCCTACGAGCAGTACTTC. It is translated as CASSYSGTSGSFGAYEQYF.

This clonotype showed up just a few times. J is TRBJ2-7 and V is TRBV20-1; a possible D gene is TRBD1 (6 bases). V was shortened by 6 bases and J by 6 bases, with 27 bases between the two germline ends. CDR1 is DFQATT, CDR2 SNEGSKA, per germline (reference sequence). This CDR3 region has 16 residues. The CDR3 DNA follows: TGCAGTGCCCTTCTTTTGGGGGCAGGGAGAGTTGCCGAGCAGTACTTC. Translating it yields CSALLLGAGRVAEQYF.